Listed here are 21 T cell receptor beta chains from one sample, sequenced in a study of monozygotic twins with cystic fibrosis. Clones were sequenced by immunoSEQ multiplex PCR, and TCRdb holds only the in-frame ones, with some missing. The sample lists roughly 7,900 clones, nearly 95% occurring once. Sequenced sample: blood. Receptor source: a boy between 2 and 10 years old with cystic fibrosis.

The V and J genes are TRBV29-1 and TRBJ2-1; 15 nucleotides line up with TRBD2. Per the germline V gene, CDR1 is SQVTM and CDR2 is ANQGSEA. Trimming removed 6 bases from V and 10 bases from J; junction bases left unmatched: 7. The CDR3 is 14 residues long. CDR3 sequence (DNA): TGCAGCGTCGCCAGGACTAGCGGGGGGGCAGAGCAGTTCTTC. Protein product: CSVARTSGGAEQFF.

This chain joins TRBV19 and TRBJ1-1; TRBD1 agrees at 8 bases. The CDR3 extends over 13 amino acids. The germline gives CDR1 LNHDA, CDR2 SQIVND (reference sequence). The V and J ends lost 6 bases and 5 bases, in that order; junction bases with no gene match: 5. CDR3 in DNA: TGTGCCAGTAGCCTCAGGGGGCAGACTGAAGCTTTCTTT. It encodes CASSLRGQTEAFF. Full variable domain (outside the CDR3, taken from reference TRBV19 and TRBJ1-1): DGGITQSPKYLFRKEGQNVTLSCEQNLNHDAMYWYRQDPGQGLRLIYYSQIVNDFQKGDIAEGYSVSREKKESFPLTVTSAQKNPTAFYLCASSLRGQTEAFFGQGTRLTVV.

This clone was seen more than once but under ten times. The chain uses TRBV11-2 and TRBJ1-1; D not resolved. V dropped 4 bases and J dropped 0 bases, with 6 bases sitting between them. Per the germline V gene, CDR1 is SGHAT and CDR2 is FQNNGV. The CDR3 length is 13 residues. CDR3 loop: CASSSVLNTEAFF. As DNA, the CDR3 is TGTGCCAGCAGCTCCGTGTTGAACACTGAAGCTTTCTTT.

This chain connects TRBV5-5 to TRBJ1-6; D possibly corresponds to TRBD1 (5 bases). The CDR3 has 15 amino acids. In germline, CDR1 is SGHKS, CDR2 YYEKEE (reference sequence). V dropped 0 bases and J dropped 7 bases, with 11 bases sitting between them. CDR3 region: CASSLVAEGNSPLHF. The CDR3 DNA sequence: TGTGCCAGCAGCTTGGTGGCGGAGGGGAATTCACCCCTCCACTTT.

The V gene is TRBV6-6, the J gene TRBJ1-6; D is undetermined. From germline, CDR1 is MNHNY and CDR2 SVGAGI (reference sequence). The CDR3 covers 15 residues. Trimming took off 5 bases at V and 0 bases at J, with 8 bases between the two ends. The CDR3 spells CASSPVGSYNSPLHF. CDR3 in DNA: TGTGCCAGCAGTCCCGTGGGCTCCTATAATTCACCCCTCCACTTT.

The chain is built from TRBV9 and TRBJ2-5; 8 nucleotides line up with TRBD2. V gave up 4 bases and J gave up 2 bases; unmatched junction bases: 10. The CDR3 is 16 residues long. Germline lookup yields CDR1 SGDLS and CDR2 YYNGEE. CDR3 loop: CASSPSQRGPQETQYF. Written as DNA, the CDR3 is TGTGCCAGCAGCCCAAGTCAGCGGGGGCCACAAGAGACCCAGTACTTC.

This chain uses TRBV5-8 with TRBJ2-1, with 9 positions matching TRBD1. V shed 4 bases and J 6 bases; nucleotides not matched to a gene: 8. Germline V CDR1 and CDR2: SGHTS, YDEGEE. The CDR3 covers 15 residues. The CDR3 loop is CASSARDRVGNEQFF. The CDR3 DNA reads TGTGCCAGCAGCGCCCGGGACAGGGTGGGCAATGAGCAGTTCTTC.

The rearrangement links TRBV9 to TRBJ2-3, with 10 bases identical to TRBD2. CDR3 size: 17 residues. Per the germline V gene, CDR1 is SGDLS and CDR2 is YYNGEE. The trim removed 0 bases at V and 1 base at J, leaving 5 bases unmatched. The chain's CDR3 is CASSVGVSGGGTDTQYF. In nucleotides, the CDR3 is TGTGCCAGCAGCGTAGGAGTAAGCGGGGGGGGCACAGATACGCAGTATTTT.

In its sample, this clone was seen once. The gene calls are TRBV7-3 and TRBJ1-2; 7 bases agree with TRBD1. With V trimmed by 4 bases and J by 6 bases, 14 bases remained unmatched. The germline gives CDR1 SGHTA, CDR2 FQGTGA. This CDR3 comprises 16 residues. The CDR3 coding sequence is TGTGCCAGCAGCTCTCAATTCCTCGACAGGGTCCATGGCTACACCTTC. This sequence encodes CASSSQFLDRVHGYTF.

The J gene is TRBJ2-7, the V gene TRBV6-5; D unclear. CDR1 and CDR2 from the germline V gene are MNHEY and SVGAGI. The CDR3 is 14 amino acids. The V and J ends lost 6 bases and 6 bases respectively, with 18 bases between them. CDR3: CASSAPKAPGEQYF. DNA for the CDR3: TGTGCCAGCAGCGCTCCTAAGGCCCCGGGCGAGCAGTACTTC.

This clone was detected only once. CDR3 in DNA: TGTGCCAGCAGCTTAGAGGCTAGCCTTCCCTACAATGAGCAGTTCTTC. Translating gives CASSLEASLPYNEQFF. The J gene is TRBJ2-1, the V gene TRBV7-2, with D tentatively TRBD2 (5 bases). The CDR3 spans 16 residues. Germline V lookup: CDR1 SGHTA, CDR2 FQGNSA. V lost 1 base to trimming and J lost 2 bases, with 12 bases between them. Filled out from reference TRBV7-2 and TRBJ2-1, the complete variable domain reads GAGVSQSPSNKVTEKGKDVELRCDPISGHTALYWYRQSLGQGLEFLIYFQGNSAPDKSGLPSDRFSAERTGGSVSTLTIQRTQQEDSAVYLCASSLEASLPYNEQFFGPGTRLTVL.

This sequence joins TRBV7-6 and TRBJ2-5, with 7 bases aligning to TRBD1. The V gene's germline CDR1 is SGHVS and CDR2 FNYEAQ. This CDR3 is built from 13 residues. The trim removed 3 bases at V and 5 bases at J, leaving 3 bases unmatched. For the CDR3, the DNA is TGTGCCAGCAGCTTGACAGGGACGGAGACCCAGTACTTC. It translates to CASSLTGTETQYF.

This chain joins TRBV5-5 and TRBJ1-1; D ambiguous. Germline CDR1 SGHKS, CDR2 YYEKEE (reference sequence). The CDR3 has 12 amino acids. Trimming removed 3 bases at V and 4 bases at J, with 7 bases between. The CDR3 region has the DNA TGTGCCAGCAGCTCACAGTTCACTGAAGCTTTCTTT. Translated: CASSSQFTEAFF.

This rearrangement joins TRBV2 to TRBJ2-4; weak D call: TRBD2 (5 bases). Germline V gene sequence: CDR1 SNHLY, CDR2 FYNNEI. The CDR3 is made up of 13 amino acids. Trimming took off 4 bases at V and 8 bases at J, with 12 bases between the two ends. The CDR3 spells CASSGTGWDIQYF. The CDR3 DNA sequence: TGTGCCAGCAGTGGGACGGGGTGGGACATTCAGTACTTC.

The chain is built from TRBV6-5 and TRBJ2-7; possible D gene TRBD1, 5 bases. With 4 bases removed from V and 1 base from J, the gap between germline ends came to 11 bases. Germline V lookup: CDR1 MNHEY, CDR2 SVGAGI. The CDR3 runs to 14 residues. The CDR3 DNA is TGTGCCAGCAGTTTCACAAGGGGTTCCTACGAGCAGTACTTC. Amino acid sequence: CASSFTRGSYEQYF.

This sequence joins TRBV2 and TRBJ2-3, with D perhaps matching TRBD2 (6 bases). V lost 7 bases and J lost 6, with 11 bases in between. CDR3 length: 12 amino acids. Germline V gene sequence: CDR1 SNHLY, CDR2 FYNNEI. CDR3 sequence: CASTTGLDTQYF. The CDR3, as DNA: TGTGCCAGCACCACGGGACTGGATACGCAGTATTTT. Complete variable domain (other parts from reference TRBV2 and TRBJ2-3): EPEVTQTPSHQVTQMGQEVILRCVPISNHLYFYWYRQILGQKVEFLVSFYNNEISEKSEIFDDQFSVERPDGSNFTLKIRSTKLEDSAMYFCASTTGLDTQYFGPGTRLTVL.

The rearrangement links TRBV5-4 to TRBJ2-2; D unresolved. V lost 2 bases and J 4 bases, leaving 3 bases between the germline ends. Germline V lookup: CDR1 SGHNT, CDR2 YYREEE (reference sequence). The CDR3 covers 12 residues. CDR3 nucleotide sequence: TGTGCCAGCAGCTTTATCACCGGGGAGCTGTTTTTT. Translating it yields CASSFITGELFF.

The gene calls are TRBV7-2 and TRBJ2-3, with D perhaps TRBD2 (6 bases). The CDR3 has 12 amino acids. The V gene lost 5 bases and the J gene lost 6 bases, with 9 bases spanning the gap. The germline gives CDR1 SGHTA, CDR2 FQGNSA. The CDR3, as DNA: TGTGCCAGCAGCCGGGGGTGGGATACGCAGTATTTT. Its translation is CASSRGWDTQYF.

The chain joins TRBV5-1 to TRBJ2-7; 9 nucleotides align to TRBD1. V trimming: 4 bases; J trimming: 2 bases; junction bases outside the gene matches: 7. Per the germline V gene, CDR1 is SGHRS and CDR2 is YFSETQ. The CDR3 totals 15 residues. For the CDR3, the DNA is TGCGCCAGCAGCCCGGACAGGGGAACTGCCTACGAGCAGTACTTC. This sequence encodes CASSPDRGTAYEQYF.

V and J are TRBV7-9 and TRBJ1-1; 7 nucleotides agree with TRBD1. V gave up 4 bases and J gave up 9 bases; unmatched junction bases: 11. The CDR3 loop spans 14 amino acids. Per the germline V gene, CDR1 is SEHNR and CDR2 is FQNEAQ (reference sequence). CDR3 in DNA: TGTGCCAGCAGCTCCGCCCCGGGACAGAGGAAAGCTTTCTTT. This gives the protein CASSSAPGQRKAFF.

The V call is TRBV19, the J call TRBJ2-5; 7 bases match TRBD2. In germline, CDR1 is LNHDA, CDR2 SQIVND (reference sequence). V shed 3 bases, J shed 4 bases, and the junction held 14 bases outside the gene matches. The length of the CDR3 is 17 residues. DNA for the CDR3: TGTGCCAGTAGTATCGACTTTAGTCGGACGGGGGGAGAGACCCAGTACTTC. This encodes CASSIDFSRTGGETQYF.